The 28 T cell receptor beta chains below all came from one sample that was sequenced in a study of blood T cell repertoires in COVID-19. Sequenced by immunoSEQ multiplex PCR; TCRdb stores in-frame clones only, minus some. The table includes under 95,000 clones, around 90% detected once. The sequencing sample was made of peripheral blood. All receptors derive from a human donor in a cohort sampled during active COVID-19.

The count of this clone is one. The V and J genes are TRBV24-1 and TRBJ2-1; TRBD2 aligns across 10 bases. Germline values: CDR1 KGHDR, CDR2 SFDVKD. This CDR3 region has 16 residues. Losses at the gene ends were 3 bases for V and 1 base for J; bases not matched to a gene: 2. CDR3 sequence reads: CATSDSGRASYNEQFF. DNA for the CDR3: TGTGCCACCAGTGATAGCGGGAGGGCATCCTACAATGAGCAGTTCTTC.

V is TRBV3-1 (or the pseudogene TRBV3-2) and J is TRBJ2-1, with TRBD2 matching 10 bases. Germline CDR1 LGHDT, CDR2 YNNKEL (reference sequence). The CDR3 totals 17 residues. Losses at the gene ends were 0 bases for V and 9 bases for J; bases not matched to a gene: 11. DNA for the CDR3: TGTGCCAGCAGCCAAGAAGCGACTAGCGGGCGGGGGGGTGAGCAGTTCTTC. The encoded protein is CASSQEATSGRGGEQFF.

This sequence joins TRBV2 and TRBJ1-6; D is ambiguous. This CDR3 is built from 13 residues. Trimming removed 2 bases at V and 11 bases at J, with 10 bases between. Germline CDR1 is SNHLY and CDR2 is FYNNEI. The CDR3, as DNA: TGTGCCAGCAGTGAATGGGCGTACCCACCCCTCCACTTT. Its translation: CASSEWAYPPLHF.

The chain has TRBV6-2 or TRBV6-3 and TRBJ2-1; weak D call: TRBD2 (5 bases). The length of the CDR3 is 16 residues. Germline CDR1 reads MNHEY; CDR2 reads SVGEGT. Trimming shortened V by 2 bases and J by 0 bases, and 11 bases separated the two germline ends. The CDR3 nucleotides are TGTGCCAGCAGTTACCCGACGGGGAGCTCCTACAATGAGCAGTTCTTC. Its translation is CASSYPTGSSYNEQFF.

This clone was seen a single time. The rearrangement joins TRBV6-5 to TRBJ1-2; the match to TRBD1 covers 9 bases. Per the germline V gene, CDR1 is MNHEY and CDR2 is SVGAGI. J lost 7 bases, V lost 6 bases, and 6 bases had no gene match. The CDR3 totals 13 residues. CDR3 amino acids: CASRRTGGGGYTF. The CDR3 coding sequence is TGTGCCAGCAGGCGTACAGGGGGCGGTGGCTACACCTTC.

The chain couples TRBV5-1 to TRBJ2-7; 10 nucleotides agree with TRBD1. J lost 6 bases, V lost 2 bases, and 17 bases had no gene match. The germline V gene encodes CDR1 SGHRS and CDR2 YFSETQ. The CDR3 covers 18 residues. CDR3 sequence (DNA): TGCGCCAGCAGCTTATTTGGGCGGGGACAGGGGAAGGCCGTCGAGCAGTACTTC. It is translated as CASSLFGRGQGKAVEQYF.

The V and J genes are TRBV28 and TRBJ2-1; TRBD1 matches at 9 bases. Per germline, CDR1 MDHEN and CDR2 SYDVKM. The CDR3 length is 14 residues. With V trimmed by 7 bases and J by 3 bases, 4 bases remained unmatched. CDR3 sequence reads: CASILTGGYNEQFF. The CDR3 nucleotides read TGTGCCAGCATCCTGACAGGGGGCTACAATGAGCAGTTCTTC.

This clone was observed a handful of times. The V call is TRBV5-4, the J call TRBJ2-7; the match to TRBD2 covers 10 bases. After removal of 0 bases from V and 7 bases from J, the junction contained 4 bases not matched to a gene. CDR1 and CDR2 (germline): SGHNT, YYREEE (reference sequence). The CDR3 length is 14 residues. CDR3 amino acids: CASSLGLAGDEQYF. CDR3 nucleotides: TGTGCCAGCAGCTTGGGGCTAGCGGGAGATGAGCAGTACTTC.

The J gene is TRBJ1-6, the V gene TRBV2; D not certain. From germline, CDR1 is SNHLY and CDR2 FYNNEI. The V gene lost 2 bases and the J gene lost 6 bases, with 8 bases spanning the gap. The CDR3 loop spans 14 amino acids. The CDR3 coding sequence is TGTGCCAGCAGTGAACTAGGTAGTAATTCACCCCTCCACTTT. It yields the protein CASSELGSNSPLHF.

This sequence joins TRBV27 and TRBJ2-3; 7 bases fit TRBD2. Per the germline V gene, CDR1 is MNHEY and CDR2 is SMNVEV (reference sequence). The J segment lost 2 bases and the V segment lost 3 bases, leaving 2 bases of the junction unmatched. The CDR3 consists of 14 residues. DNA of the CDR3: TGTGCCAGCAGTTTTGGGGGGGTCACAGATACGCAGTATTTT. Its translation: CASSFGGVTDTQYF.

CDR3 nucleotide sequence: TGTGCCAGTAGTATAGTCTCCCGAGAGACTAGAGTCGGGAATGAGCAGTTCTTC. It is translated as CASSIVSRETRVGNEQFF. The chain joins TRBV19 to TRBJ2-1, with TRBD2 as a possible D gene (6 bases). Trimming cost V 1 base and J 7 bases, with 23 bases left between them. CDR1 LNHDA and CDR2 SQIVND come from the germline V gene (reference sequence). The CDR3 is made up of 18 amino acids. The variable domain in full, completed from reference TRBV19 and TRBJ2-1, reads DGGITQSPKYLFRKEGQNVTLSCEQNLNHDAMYWYRQDPGQGLRLIYYSQIVNDFQKGDIAEGYSVSREKKESFPLTVTSAQKNPTAFYLCASSIVSRETRVGNEQFFGPGTRLTVL.

The V gene is TRBV5-1, the J gene TRBJ1-3, with 8 positions matching TRBD1. The CDR3 runs 16 residues. CDR1 SGHRS and CDR2 YFSETQ come from the germline V gene. With 0 bases clipped from V and 2 bases from J, the junction kept 4 bases outside the gene matches. This CDR3 is CASSLETTGAGNTIYF. The CDR3 DNA follows: TGCGCCAGCAGCTTGGAGACGACAGGGGCTGGAAACACCATATATTTT. Looking up the rest from reference TRBV5-1 and TRBJ1-3 gives the full variable domain: KAGVTQTPRYLIKTRGQQVTLSCSPISGHRSVSWYQQTPGQGLQFLFEYFSETQRNKGNFPGRFSGRQFSNSRSEMNVSTLELGDSALYLCASSLETTGAGNTIYFGEGSWLTVV.

The chain combines TRBV10-3 with TRBJ1-3; TRBD1 agrees at 7 bases. This CDR3 has 16 residues. Germline CDR1 ENHRY, CDR2 SYGVKD. The V and J ends lost 0 bases and 0 bases, in that order; junction bases with no gene match: 2. In nucleotides, the CDR3 is TGTGCCATCAGTGAGTCTGGACAGGACTCTGGAAACACCATATATTTT. Translating it yields CAISESGQDSGNTIYF.

This chain uses TRBV19 with TRBJ2-5; 7 bases agree with TRBD1. Germline loops: CDR1 LNHDA, CDR2 SQIVND (reference sequence). The CDR3 is 15 residues long. Germline trimming cut 1 base from V and 1 base from J; bases unmatched to any gene: 3. The DNA for the CDR3 is TGTGCCAGTAGTATAGGTCGGGACAGCCAAGAGACCCAGTACTTC. This encodes CASSIGRDSQETQYF.

Only one count was recorded for this clone. The V call is TRBV30, the J call TRBJ2-7; 9 bases map to TRBD2. V was pared by 2 bases and J by 0 bases, with 17 bases of the junction left unmatched. The germline CDR1 and CDR2 sequences are GTSNPN and SVGIG (reference sequence). The CDR3 has 19 residues. CDR3 DNA sequence: TGTGCCTGGAGTACCCTTTGGGGAACTAGCGGGCCGAGCTCCTACGAGCAGTACTTC. It yields the protein CAWSTLWGTSGPSSYEQYF.

The V call is TRBV11-2, the J call TRBJ2-1; D gene uncertain. V was pared by 3 bases and J by 6 bases, with 6 bases between. The CDR3 is 12 residues long. Germline loops: CDR1 SGHAT, CDR2 FQNNGV. Here the CDR3 reads CASSFMSNEQFF. DNA for the CDR3: TGTGCCAGCAGCTTTATGAGCAATGAGCAGTTCTTC.

V and J are TRBV6-5 and TRBJ1-2; 7 positions agree with TRBD1. Losses at the gene ends were 6 bases for V and 3 bases for J; bases not matched to a gene: 10. The germline CDR1 and CDR2 sequences are MNHEY and SVGAGI. This CDR3 is built from 15 residues. CDR3 sequence reads: CASRDGQVSDYGYTF. The CDR3 bases are TGTGCCAGCAGAGATGGACAGGTCTCTGACTATGGCTACACCTTC.

The table lists this clone with a few counts. Here the CDR3 DNA reads TGTGCCAGCAGTATCACCCGCCGCAGGGGTTTTGAAAAACTGTTTTTT. Protein: CASSITRRRGFEKLFF. The chain combines TRBV28 with TRBJ1-4, with D perhaps matching TRBD1 (6 bases). Germline V gene sequence: CDR1 MDHEN, CDR2 SYDVKM. Trimming stripped 5 bases from V and 7 bases from J, with 20 bases between. This CDR3 has 16 residues.

The chain carries TRBV27 and TRBJ2-5; 7 nucleotides match TRBD2. The CDR3 runs 16 residues. Per germline, CDR1 MNHEY and CDR2 SMNVEV (reference sequence). Germline trimming cut 0 bases from V and 4 bases from J; bases unmatched to any gene: 8. Written as DNA, the CDR3 is TGTGCCAGCAGTTTATCAGCCGGGAGGAGGGGAGAGACCCAGTACTTC. It codes for CASSLSAGRRGETQYF.

V and J are TRBV7-5 and TRBJ1-6; the D call in the table, TRBD1, was not verified against the DNA. TRBV7-5 is assigned pseudogene status. The CDR3 runs to 15 residues. In nucleotides, the CDR3 is TGTGTCAGAAGCTTAAAGGGGTCTTATAATTCACCCCTCCACTTT. Translation gives CVRSLKGSYNSPLHF.

The genes are TRBV30 and TRBJ2-1; TRBD1 might be the D (5 bases). In germline, CDR1 is GTSNPN, CDR2 SVGIG (reference sequence). The CDR3 extends over 13 amino acids. Trimming pared 2 bases from V and 5 bases from J, leaving 10 bases between. Here the CDR3 DNA reads TGTGCCTGGAGTAGGGGTCAAGACAATGAGCAGTTCTTC. Residues: CAWSRGQDNEQFF.

The rearrangement uses TRBV6-5 and TRBJ1-2; no definite D call. CDR1 is MNHEY, CDR2 SVGAGI, per germline. Between the trimmed V and J ends, which lost 7 bases and 0 bases, there was a span of 12 bases. The CDR3 length is 14 residues. The CDR3 region is CASTRTQTNYGYTF. The DNA of the CDR3 is TGTGCCAGCACCCGAACACAAACTAACTATGGCTACACCTTC.

V usage is TRBV5-1 and J usage is TRBJ2-7, with TRBD2 matching over 8 bases. After removal of 0 bases from V and 6 bases from J, the junction contained 11 bases not matched to a gene. This CDR3 has 16 amino acids. Germline CDR1 reads SGHRS; CDR2 reads YFSETQ. The CDR3 nucleotides read TGCGCCAGCAGCTTGGGACCGGGGGGGAGATTGGGCGAGCAGTACTTC. Translated: CASSLGPGGRLGEQYF.

The chain carries TRBV19 and TRBJ1-1; 7 nucleotides line up with TRBD1. Looked up from germline, CDR1 is LNHDA and CDR2 is SQIVND (reference sequence). V was clipped by 6 bases and J by 2 bases; unmatched bases: 9. The CDR3 is 15 residues long. CDR3 sequence reads: CASRTGTEGNTEAFF. The CDR3 DNA sequence: TGTGCCAGTAGGACGGGGACAGAGGGTAACACTGAAGCTTTCTTT. Variable domain in full (rest from reference TRBV19 and TRBJ1-1): DGGITQSPKYLFRKEGQNVTLSCEQNLNHDAMYWYRQDPGQGLRLIYYSQIVNDFQKGDIAEGYSVSREKKESFPLTVTSAQKNPTAFYLCASRTGTEGNTEAFFGQGTRLTVV.

This chain links TRBV11-2 with TRBJ2-2; a weak D match, TRBD1 (6 bases). V gave up 3 bases and J gave up 1 base, with 12 bases separating them. Germline V CDR1 and CDR2: SGHAT, FQNNGV. The CDR3 contains 16 residues. The CDR3 DNA reads as TGTGCCAGCAGCTTTGGGGGCCACGGGAACACCGGGGAGCTGTTTTTT. Amino acids: CASSFGGHGNTGELFF.

The chain links TRBV13 to TRBJ2-3; 16 nucleotides agree with TRBD2. The CDR3 is 17 amino acids. With 5 bases clipped from V and 2 bases from J, the junction kept 4 bases outside the gene matches. CDR1 is PRHDT, CDR2 FYEKMQ, per germline (reference sequence). CDR3 sequence reads: CASSPGLAGGITDTQYF. CDR3 DNA sequence: TGTGCCAGCAGCCCGGGACTAGCGGGAGGGATCACAGATACGCAGTATTTT.

This chain joins TRBV6-5 and TRBJ1-4, with 8 bases aligning to TRBD1. Trimming at V came to 6 bases and at J to 10 bases, leaving 10 bases not matched to a gene. The CDR3 covers 14 residues. Germline-derived CDR1 and CDR2 are MNHEY and SVGAGI. CDR3 sequence reads: CASSPQGEGGKLFF. The CDR3 DNA reads as TGTGCCAGCAGCCCACAGGGGGAAGGCGGAAAACTGTTTTTT.

This chain uses TRBV28 with TRBJ2-5, with 7 bases matching TRBD1. Germline assignment: CDR1 MDHEN and CDR2 SYDVKM. The CDR3 covers 15 residues. The trim removed 6 bases at V and 5 bases at J, leaving 12 bases unmatched. The CDR3, as DNA: TGTGCCAGCAGCATAACCGGGACAGCGACGGAGACCCAGTACTTC. This sequence encodes CASSITGTATETQYF.